Listed below are T cell receptor beta chains from one sample, sequenced in a study of blood T cell repertoires in COVID-19. Sequencing used immunoSEQ multiplex PCR; TCRdb keeps in-frame clones, though not all of them. Of a few hundred thousand clones listed, approximately 82% are singletons. Sequencing used PBMCs or T cells enriched from blood (not recorded which). The receptors here all came from a man in his forties who had recovered from COVID-19. Both conserved end residues are part of each CDR3. D genes are given only for firm matches. Not every row has a clone size; where given, it reads once, few, many or a size class.

15 | NA | TRBJ1-2 | NA | TRBV7-2 | TGTGCCAGCAGCTTAAGGGGCCCTTCCTCCTATGGCTACACCTTC | CASSLRGPSSYGYTF
14 | NA | TRBJ1-1 | NA | TRBV3-1/TRBV3-2 | TGTGCCAGCAGCCAAGGCCAACAAGGGAGTGAAGCTTTCTTT | CASSQGQQGSEAFF
16 | TRBD1 | TRBJ2-3 | NA | TRBV9 | TGTGCCAGCAGTGCCGGAGGACAGGGATACCCAGATACGCAGTATTTT | CASSAGGQGYPDTQYF
12 | TRBD1 | TRBJ1-4 | NA | TRBV7-2 | TGTGCCAGCAGCCCACAGGGGGAAAAACTGTTTTTT | CASSPQGEKLFF
12 | NA | TRBJ1-2 | NA | TRBV25-1 | TGTGCCAGCAGTGCCGGACAGTTTGGCTACACCTTC | CASSAGQFGYTF
19 | TRBD1 | TRBJ2-6 | NA | TRBV5-1 | TGCGCCAGCAGCCCTTTACCGGGACAGACAATTTCTGGGGCCAACGTCCTGACTTTC | CASSPLPGQTISGANVLTF
14 | NA | TRBJ2-7 | NA | TRBV30 | TGTGCCTGGGCCCGGTGGGACACTACCTACGAGCAGTACTTC | CAWARWDTTYEQYF
12 | NA | TRBJ1-1 | once | TRBV12-3/TRBV12-4 | TGTGCCAGCAGCACTTACCAGGGCGGCGCTTTCTTT | CASSTYQGGAFF
16 | NA | TRBJ1-4 | NA | TRBV2 | TGTGCCAGCAGTGAAGGTCAGACCCGAGGGAATGAAAAACTGTTTTTT | CASSEGQTRGNEKLFF
16 | TRBD1 | TRBJ1-1 | few | TRBV7-2 | TGTGCCAGCAGCCTCCTTCTTGGACAGGGGAACACTGAAGCTTTCTTT | CASSLLLGQGNTEAFF
18 | TRBD1 | TRBJ2-1 | NA | TRBV24-1 | TGTGCCACCAGTGATAATTCCGGGACAGGGGGCATGATGAATGAGCAGTTCTTC | CATSDNSGTGGMMNEQFF
16 | TRBD2 | TRBJ2-1 | NA | TRBV4-2 | TGTGCCAGCAGCCCGGGACTAGCGAGAAAGGCCAATGAGCAGTTCTTC | CASSPGLARKANEQFF
14 | NA | TRBJ1-6 | NA | TRBV5-6 | TGTGCCAGCAGCTTGATAGCGGGGAATTCACCCCTCCACTTT | CASSLIAGNSPLHF
16 | NA | TRBJ1-2 | NA | TRBV19 | TGTGCCAGTAGTATATTAGGGGCCCAGGCAACTGATGGCTACACCTTC | CASSILGAQATDGYTF
14 | NA | TRBJ2-2 | once | TRBV19 | TGTGCCAGTAACACAGGGATCGACACCGGGGAGCTGTTTTTT | CASNTGIDTGELFF
15 | TRBD1 | TRBJ1-1 | once | TRBV19 | TGTGCCAGTAGTATCTTCGGGACAGTGGACACTGAAGCTTTCTTT | CASSIFGTVDTEAFF
12 | NA | TRBJ1-2 | NA | TRBV28 | TGTGCCAGCAGTTTATGGGGGGCCGGCTACACCTTC | CASSLWGAGYTF
15 | NA | TRBJ2-1 | NA | TRBV2 | TGTGCCAGCAGTGGTCAAGGCGGGTCCTACAATGAGCAGTTCTTC | CASSGQGGSYNEQFF
21 | TRBD1 | TRBJ1-3 | NA | TRBV20-1 | TGCAGTGCTAGTCTTCTGACTGCCGGGACAGGGGGCGAAACCTCTGGAAACACCATATATTTT | CSASLLTAGTGGETSGNTIYF
15 | TRBD1 | TRBJ1-1 | few | TRBV29-1 | TGCAGCGTTGTACCCGGGACAGGTGGGGACACTGAAGCTTTCTTT | CSVVPGTGGDTEAFF
15 | NA | TRBJ1-3 | NA | TRBV3-1/TRBV3-2 | TGTGCCAGCAGCCAGAACAGGGAAATCGGAAACACCATATATTTT | CASSQNREIGNTIYF
14 | NA | TRBJ2-3 | NA | TRBV30 | TGTGCCTGGAGTCCAGGGGTTACCACAGATACGCAGTATTTT | CAWSPGVTTDTQYF
15 | TRBD2 | TRBJ2-3 | NA | TRBV29-1 | TGCAGCACCCTGGGGGCGCGGGGGGACACAGATACGCAGTATTTT | CSTLGARGDTDTQYF
14 | NA | TRBJ1-6 | few | TRBV2 | TGTGCCAGCAGAACGGGTCCCCGTAATTCACCCCTCCACTTT | CASRTGPRNSPLHF
15 | NA | TRBJ2-7 | NA | TRBV5-1 | TGCGCCAGCAGCTTGGTGGGTACTAGTTCCTACGAGCAGTACTTC | CASSLVGTSSYEQYF
16 | NA | TRBJ2-3 | NA | TRBV15 | TGTGCCACCAGCAGAGGACTAGAGGGTGGGGCAGATACGCAGTATTTT | CATSRGLEGGADTQYF
13 | TRBD1 | TRBJ2-1 | once | TRBV9 | TGTGCCAGCAGCGTAGCTACAGGGGACGAGCAGTTCTTC | CASSVATGDEQFF
16 | TRBD1 | TRBJ1-2 | many | TRBV7-2 | TGTGCCAGCAGCTTATCCACAGGGGAACGGTACTATGGCTACACCTTC | CASSLSTGERYYGYTF
16 | NA | TRBJ1-6 | NA | TRBV28 | TGTGCCAGCAGTTACGGGGGAACCCCGAATAATTCACCCCTCCACTTT | CASSYGGTPNNSPLHF
17 | TRBD1 | TRBJ1-1 | NA | TRBV28 | TGTGCCAGCAGTTTGGGCCAGGGGGAGAAGGGGAACACTGAAGCTTTCTTT | CASSLGQGEKGNTEAFF
11 | NA | TRBJ2-7 | NA | TRBV30 | TGTGCCTGGAGTACCGGCTACGAGCAGTACTTC | CAWSTGYEQYF
14 | NA | TRBJ1-3 | NA | TRBV5-5 | TGTGCCAGCAGCTTGGGGAGGAACGGAAACACCATATATTTT | CASSLGRNGNTIYF
11 | NA | TRBJ1-2 | NA | TRBV7-2 | TGTGCCAGCAACCTAAACTATGGCTACACCTTC | CASNLNYGYTF
14 | TRBD1 | TRBJ2-7 | NA | TRBV29-1 | TGCAGCGCGAAAACCGGGACAGGGGGGGACGAGCAGTACTTC | CSAKTGTGGDEQYF
17 | NA | TRBJ1-3 | NA | TRBV19 | TGTGCCAGTAGTATAGAATCGAAAGCCTACTCTGGAAACACCATATATTTT | CASSIESKAYSGNTIYF
14 | TRBD1 | TRBJ1-2 | NA | TRBV3-1/TRBV3-2 | TGTGCCAGCAGCCACGGTGGGACAGGGGTGGGTGGCACCTTC | CASSHGGTGVGGTF
13 | NA | TRBJ1-1 | once | TRBV3-1/TRBV3-2 | TGTGCCAGCAGCCAACGGGGGAGCACTGAAGCTTTCTTT | CASSQRGSTEAFF
17 | NA | TRBJ1-6 | NA | TRBV27 | TGTGCCAGCAGTTTATCCGGGAGGTACTCCTATAATTCACCCCTCCACTTT | CASSLSGRYSYNSPLHF